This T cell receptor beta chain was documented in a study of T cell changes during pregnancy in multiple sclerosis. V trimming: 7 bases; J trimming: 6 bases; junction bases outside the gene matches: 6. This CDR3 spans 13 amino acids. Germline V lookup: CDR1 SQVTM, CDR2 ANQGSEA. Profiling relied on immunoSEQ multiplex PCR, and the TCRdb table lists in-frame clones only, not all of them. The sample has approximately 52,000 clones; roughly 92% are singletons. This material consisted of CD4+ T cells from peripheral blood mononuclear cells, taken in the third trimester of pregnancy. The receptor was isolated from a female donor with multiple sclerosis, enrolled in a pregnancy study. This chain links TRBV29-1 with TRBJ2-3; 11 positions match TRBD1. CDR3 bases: TGCAGCGGCCCGGGACAGGGGGGGGATACGCAGTATTTT. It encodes CSGPGQGGDTQYF.